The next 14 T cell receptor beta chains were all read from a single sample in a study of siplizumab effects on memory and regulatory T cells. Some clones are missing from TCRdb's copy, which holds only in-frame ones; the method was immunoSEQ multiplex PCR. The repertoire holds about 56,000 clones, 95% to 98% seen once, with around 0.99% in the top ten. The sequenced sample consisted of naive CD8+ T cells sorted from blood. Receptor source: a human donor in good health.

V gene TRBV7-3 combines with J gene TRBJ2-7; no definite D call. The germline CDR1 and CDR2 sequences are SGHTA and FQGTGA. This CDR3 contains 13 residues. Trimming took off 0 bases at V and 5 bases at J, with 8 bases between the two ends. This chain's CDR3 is CASSLTGSHEQYF. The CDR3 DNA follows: TGTGCCAGCAGCTTAACAGGGTCCCACGAGCAGTACTTC.

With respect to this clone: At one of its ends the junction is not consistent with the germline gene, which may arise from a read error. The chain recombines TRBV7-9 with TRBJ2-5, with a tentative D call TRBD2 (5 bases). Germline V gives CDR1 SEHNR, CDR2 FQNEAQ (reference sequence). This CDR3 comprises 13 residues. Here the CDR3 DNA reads TGTGCCAGCACCTTAGCGATTCAAGAGACCCAGTACTTC. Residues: CASTLAIQETQYF.

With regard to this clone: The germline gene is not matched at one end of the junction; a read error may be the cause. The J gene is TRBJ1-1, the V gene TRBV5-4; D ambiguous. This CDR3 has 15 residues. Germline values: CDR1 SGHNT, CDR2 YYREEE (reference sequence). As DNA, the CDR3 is TGTGCCAGCAGCTTCGGACCTAAGCTGAATACTGAAGCTTTCTTT. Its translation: CASSFGPKLNTEAFF.

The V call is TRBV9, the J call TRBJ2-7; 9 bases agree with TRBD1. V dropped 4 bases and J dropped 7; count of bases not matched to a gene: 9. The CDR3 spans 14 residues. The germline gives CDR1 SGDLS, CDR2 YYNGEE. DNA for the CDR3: TGTGCCAGCAGCCCGGGACAGGGCCTGGGAGAGCAGTACTTC. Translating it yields CASSPGQGLGEQYF.

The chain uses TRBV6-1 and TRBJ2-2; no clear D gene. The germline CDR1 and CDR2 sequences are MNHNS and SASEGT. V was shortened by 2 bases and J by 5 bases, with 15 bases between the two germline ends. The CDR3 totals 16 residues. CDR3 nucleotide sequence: TGTGCCAGCAGTGAATGGCGGCACGGGTTGACCGGGGAGCTGTTTTTT. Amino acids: CASSEWRHGLTGELFF.

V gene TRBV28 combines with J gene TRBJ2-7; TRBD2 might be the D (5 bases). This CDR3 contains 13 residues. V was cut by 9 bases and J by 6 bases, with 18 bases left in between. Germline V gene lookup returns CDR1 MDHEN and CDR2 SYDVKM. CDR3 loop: CASAASFPSEQYF. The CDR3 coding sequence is TGTGCCAGTGCTGCTAGCTTCCCCTCCGAGCAGTACTTC.

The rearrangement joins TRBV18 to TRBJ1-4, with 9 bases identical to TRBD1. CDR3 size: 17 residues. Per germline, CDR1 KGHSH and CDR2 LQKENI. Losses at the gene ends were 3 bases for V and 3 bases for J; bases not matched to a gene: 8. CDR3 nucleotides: TGTGCCAGCTCACCGCTATCACAGGGGGCGGCTAATGAAAAACTGTTTTTT. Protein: CASSPLSQGAANEKLFF.

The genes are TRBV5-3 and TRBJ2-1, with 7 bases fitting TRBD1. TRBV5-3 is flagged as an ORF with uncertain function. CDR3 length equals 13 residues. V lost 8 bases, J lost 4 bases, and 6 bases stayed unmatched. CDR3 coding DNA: TGTGCCAGCAGCGCGACAGGGTACAATGAGCAGTTCTTC. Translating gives CASSATGYNEQFF.

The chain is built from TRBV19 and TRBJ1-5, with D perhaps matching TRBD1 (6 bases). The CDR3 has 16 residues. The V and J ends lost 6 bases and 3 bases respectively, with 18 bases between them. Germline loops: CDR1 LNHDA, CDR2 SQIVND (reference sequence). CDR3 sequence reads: CASRISQGNFNQPQHF. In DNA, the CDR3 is TGTGCCAGTAGGATTTCTCAGGGGAATTTCAATCAGCCCCAGCATTTT.

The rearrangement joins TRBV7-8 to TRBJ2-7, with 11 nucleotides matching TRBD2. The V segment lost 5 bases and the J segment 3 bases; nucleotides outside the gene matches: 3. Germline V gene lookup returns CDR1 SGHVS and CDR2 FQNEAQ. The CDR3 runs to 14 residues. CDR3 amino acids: CASSTGLADYEQYF. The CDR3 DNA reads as TGTGCCAGCAGCACGGGACTAGCGGACTACGAGCAGTACTTC.

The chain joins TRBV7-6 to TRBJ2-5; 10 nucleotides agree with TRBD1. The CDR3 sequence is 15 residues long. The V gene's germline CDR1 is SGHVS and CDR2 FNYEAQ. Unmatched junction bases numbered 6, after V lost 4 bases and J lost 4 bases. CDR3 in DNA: TGTGCCAGCAGCTCCGGGACAGGGGAAGGAGAGACCCAGTACTTC. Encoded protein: CASSSGTGEGETQYF. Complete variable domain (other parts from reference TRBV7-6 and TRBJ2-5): GAGVSQSPRYKVTKRGQDVALRCDPISGHVSLYWYRQALGQGPEFLTYFNYEAQQDKSGLPNDRFSAERPEGSISTLTIQRTEQRDSAMYRCASSSGTGEGETQYFGPGTRLLVL.

CDR3 loop: CASRTIGETQYF. DNA for the CDR3: TGTGCCAGCAGAACCATCGGGGAGACCCAGTACTTC. V usage is TRBV21-1 and J usage is TRBJ2-5; the D call in the table, TRBD2, was not verified against the DNA. TRBV21-1 is designated a pseudogene. This CDR3 is 12 amino acids long.

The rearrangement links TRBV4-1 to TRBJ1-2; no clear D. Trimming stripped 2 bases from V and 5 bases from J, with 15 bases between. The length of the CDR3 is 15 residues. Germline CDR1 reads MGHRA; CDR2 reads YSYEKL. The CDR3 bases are TGCGCCAGCAGCCAAAATCGGCAGGACCTTTATGGCTACACCTTC. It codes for CASSQNRQDLYGYTF.

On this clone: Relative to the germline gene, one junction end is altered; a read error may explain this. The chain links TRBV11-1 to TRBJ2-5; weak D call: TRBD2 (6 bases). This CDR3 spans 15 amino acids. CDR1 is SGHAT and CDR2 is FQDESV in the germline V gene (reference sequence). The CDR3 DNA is TGTGCCAGCAGCCTAGCAGGCGGGAATCGAGAGACCCAGTACTTC. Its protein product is CASSLAGGNRETQYF.